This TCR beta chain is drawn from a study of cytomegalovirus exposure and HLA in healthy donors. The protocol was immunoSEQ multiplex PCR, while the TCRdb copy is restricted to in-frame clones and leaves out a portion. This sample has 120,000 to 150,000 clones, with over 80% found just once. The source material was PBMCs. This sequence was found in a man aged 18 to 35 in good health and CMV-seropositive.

This CDR3 reads CASSEAGTASYEQYF. The DNA for the CDR3 is TGTGCCAGCAGTGAAGCGGGGACTGCCTCCTACGAGCAGTACTTC. The chain joins TRBV2 to TRBJ2-7, with D tentatively TRBD2 (6 bases). Trimming pared 0 bases from V and 0 bases from J, leaving 9 bases between. Per the germline V gene, CDR1 is SNHLY and CDR2 is FYNNEI. CDR3 length: 15 amino acids.